Listed below are T cell receptor beta chains from one sample, sequenced in a study of T cells in Graves' hyperthyroidism and ophthalmopathy. In TCRdb, the multiplex PCR reads were re-called with MiXCR into one record per CDR3 protein. The sample holds about 570,000 distinct CDR3 sequences, around 42% seen once. The sequencing input was peripheral blood or thyroid tissue (not recorded which). Every receptor here comes from an adult woman with Graves' disease, either hyperthyroidism or ophthalmopathy (not recorded which). Each CDR3 is given without its conserved first and last residue. The order of the fields is J gene, V gene, CDR3 protein.

TRBJ2-5 | TRBV2 | ASSYPTGGRETQN
TRBJ2-2 | TRBV20-1 | SARGLVDTGELF
TRBJ1-1 | TRBV28 | ASMPPGTNTEAF
TRBJ2-7 | TRBV4-1 | ASSQVPSGTYEQY
TRBJ2-2 | TRBV29-1 | SVEDTGSNTGELF
TRBJ2-6 | TRBV7-8 | ASSSTKQGWNYGANVLT
TRBJ2-7 | TRBV7-9 | ASSLRQYEQY
TRBJ1-2 | TRBV20-1 | SARRTGSSAITYGYT
TRBJ2-2 | TRBV5-1 | ASSPGTGGAGELF
TRBJ1-2 | TRBV6-6 | ASSPGRVDYGYT
TRBJ2-7 | TRBV6-4 | ASEDKSSGSRDGSYEQY
TRBJ1-1 | TRBV4-1 | ASLSDRVGTEAF
TRBJ1-3 | TRBV7-9 | ASSLIGTGNGNTIY
TRBJ1-1 | TRBV29-1 | SDRGTEAF
TRBJ1-1 | TRBV5-1 | ASSSGINSNTEAF
TRBJ2-1 | TRBV29-1 | SVGREQF
TRBJ1-1 | TRBV30 | AWSLTAAEAF
TRBJ1-1 | TRBV6-5 | ASSPGTVEAF
TRBJ2-2 | TRBV2 | ASSPRTGLRPGELL
TRBJ1-5 | TRBV2 | ASSPGTGGRQPQH
TRBJ2-7 | TRBV7-2 | ASSLLAGGWSEQY
TRBJ1-1 | TRBV6-1 | ASSEDDRVVTEAF
TRBJ1-1 | TRBV20-1 | SARRGQINTEAF
TRBJ1-2 | TRBV28 | ASRPNRAGGGGYT
TRBJ1-5 | TRBV4-1 | ASSQDGYPGNQPQH
TRBJ1-6 | TRBV2 | ASSSGTGGSSPLH
TRBJ1-2 | TRBV6-2/TRBV6-3 | ASALGSNYGYT
TRBJ2-7 | TRBV7-2 | ASTSPTSYEQY
TRBJ1-1 | TRBV5-1 | ASSTTRGRDTEAF
TRBJ2-2 | TRBV12-3/TRBV12-4 | ASQGDGNTGELF
TRBJ2-7 | TRBV7-9 | ASSLGAGVYEQY
TRBJ1-2 | TRBV5-4 | ASSLDLGGDGYT
TRBJ1-1 | TRBV15 | ATSRFRGPGTEAF
TRBJ2-5 | TRBV18 | ASSPKTSGQETQY
TRBJ1-1 | TRBV29-1 | SVGRGGMNTEAF
TRBJ2-1 | TRBV19 | ASSPWTGRDNEQF
NA | TRBV7-2 | ASSQGQRGGVSETQY
TRBJ2-5 | TRBV7-6 | ASSLAGVDETQY
TRBJ2-2 | TRBV10-2 | ASRTGAAGELF
TRBJ1-2 | TRBV7-2 | ASSIAGGYDYT
TRBJ1-5 | TRBV7-9 | ASSSENSNQPQH
TRBJ2-6 | TRBV4-1 | ASSPERSVAGANVLT
TRBJ2-7 | TRBV15 | ATSRDIGSSREQY
TRBJ2-1 | TRBV7-9 | ASSPQAGNEQF
TRBJ1-1 | TRBV27 | ASSLPPGSPGTDTEAF
TRBJ1-5 | TRBV10-3 | AISPGTEGQPQH
TRBJ2-6 | TRBV19 | ATQSRGGRRGYSGANVLT
TRBJ2-5 | TRBV10-3 | ASSFLQETQY
TRBJ2-7 | TRBV10-3 | AISGNSYEQY
TRBJ2-7 | TRBV2 | ASGRDYYEKY
TRBJ2-2 | TRBV4-1 | ASSPPQTSGRISLF
TRBJ1-5 | TRBV5-1 | ASSKDRNQPQH
TRBJ1-2 | TRBV4-1 | ASSRTAPNYGYT
TRBJ2-5 | TRBV20-1 | SALVGRETQY
TRBJ1-1 | TRBV29-1 | SIREPNTEAF